This entry lists 30 T cell receptor beta chains sequenced from one sample in a study of control samples from healthy donors and cancer patients (dated by TCRdb to the early 2020s). The receptor library was made with the immunoSEQ multiplex PCR assay. This is the immuneACCESS table as TCRdb keeps it, with only in-frame sequences that have V and J called. A part of the clones is gone; compared with another copy, unresolved V genes explain less than half, and the rest is unexplained. Recorded for this sample are about 150,000 clones; over 90% of them occurred a single time. The ten largest account for 2.4% of the sample. Sequencing was carried out using blood. The receptors were gathered from a man aged 50 to 60 in good health.

The V gene is TRBV5-5, the J gene TRBJ2-1; 9 bases fit TRBD2. J gave up 1 base and V 0 bases, and 14 bases lay outside the gene matches. The CDR3 loop spans 20 amino acids. Germline CDR1 reads SGHKS; CDR2 reads YYEKEE (reference sequence). The CDR3 loop is CASSLEGGLARSWSYNEQFF. Written as DNA, the CDR3 is TGTGCCAGCAGCTTGGAGGGGGGACTAGCCCGCTCTTGGTCCTACAATGAGCAGTTCTTC.

The chain couples TRBV28 to TRBJ1-5; D not resolved. V was shortened by 1 base and J by 6 bases, with 10 bases between the two germline ends. The CDR3 contains 14 residues. Per germline, CDR1 MDHEN and CDR2 SYDVKM. CDR3 DNA: TGTGCCAGCAGTTTATCCCTGGGAAGTCAGCCCCAGCATTTT. This gives the protein CASSLSLGSQPQHF.

The J gene is TRBJ2-1, the V gene TRBV27; perhaps TRBD2 as D (6 bases). Deletions cut 3 bases from V and 9 bases from J, with 12 bases between. Germline CDR1 is MNHEY and CDR2 is SMNVEV (reference sequence). The CDR3 runs to 13 residues. The CDR3 region is CASSFSGGGEQFF. The DNA for the CDR3 is TGTGCCAGCAGTTTCTCCGGGGGAGGTGAGCAGTTCTTC.

This clone has only one observation. The genes are TRBV4-1 and TRBJ1-1; 7 bases map to TRBD1. The V segment lost 2 bases and the J segment 3 bases; nucleotides outside the gene matches: 9. The CDR3 is 16 amino acids. Germline V gene sequence: CDR1 MGHRA, CDR2 YSYEKL. The CDR3 loop is CASSQPRQGRDTEAFF. CDR3 in DNA: TGCGCCAGCAGCCAACCGCGACAGGGACGGGACACTGAAGCTTTCTTT.

The chain employs TRBV19 and TRBJ2-2, with 8 bases matching TRBD1. V gave up 3 bases and J gave up 3 bases; unmatched junction bases: 3. Germline CDR1 reads LNHDA; CDR2 reads SQIVND (reference sequence). The CDR3 runs 15 residues. This CDR3 is CASSMRTGYTGELFF. DNA of the CDR3: TGTGCCAGTAGTATGAGGACAGGGTACACCGGGGAGCTGTTTTTT.

The chain carries TRBV2 and TRBJ2-7; 12 bases are shared with TRBD2. In germline, CDR1 is SNHLY, CDR2 FYNNEI. V gave up 5 bases and J gave up 3 bases; unmatched junction bases: 5. This CDR3 has 15 amino acids. The CDR3 loop is CASSPLTSGGYEQYF. The CDR3 nucleotides read TGTGCCAGCAGTCCGTTGACTAGCGGGGGCTACGAGCAGTACTTC.

The table lists this clone with a count of one. The rearrangement uses TRBV7-2 and TRBJ2-1; 10 nucleotides align to TRBD2. Trimming cost V 5 bases and J 7 bases; bases outside gene matches: 14. CDR3 length: 17 amino acids. Germline values: CDR1 SGHTA, CDR2 FQGNSA. Written as DNA, the CDR3 is TGTGCCAGCAGCCCCCGGGGAGCGGGAGGGTGGAGGAATGAGCAGTTCTTC. This gives the protein CASSPRGAGGWRNEQFF.

The rearrangement joins TRBV6-4 to TRBJ1-2; 10 bases are a match to TRBD1. Germline V gives CDR1 MRHNA, CDR2 SNTAGT. The CDR3 sequence is 13 residues long. Trimming cost V 6 bases and J 7 bases; bases outside gene matches: 5. The CDR3 DNA is TGTGCCAGCAGGGCGGGGACAGGGGCTGGCTACACCTTC. Its protein product is CASRAGTGAGYTF.

CDR3 sequence (DNA): TGTGCCAGCAGCTTTGGACAGCCAGAGGTTGGAAACACCATATATTTT. It codes for CASSFGQPEVGNTIYF. The V gene is TRBV11-2, the J gene TRBJ1-3; TRBD1 might be the D (6 bases). Germline V gene lookup returns CDR1 SGHAT and CDR2 FQNNGV. CDR3 length equals 16 residues. The V gene lost 3 bases and the J gene lost 3 bases, with 15 bases spanning the gap. The full variable domain, with the rest looked up from reference TRBV11-2 and TRBJ1-3, is EAGVAQSPRYKIIEKRQSVAFWCNPISGHATLYWYQQILGQGPKLLIQFQNNGVVDDSQLPKDRFSAERLKGVDSTLKIQPAKLEDSAVYLCASSFGQPEVGNTIYFGEGSWLTVV.

The rearrangement links TRBV29-1 to TRBJ2-3, with a possible D match to TRBD2 (6 bases). V was cut by 3 bases and J by 0 bases, with 10 bases left in between. The CDR3 runs to 14 residues. From germline, CDR1 is SQVTM and CDR2 ANQGSEA. CDR3 sequence reads: CSVDVGGSTDTQYF. The CDR3 bases are TGCAGCGTTGATGTGGGGGGTAGCACAGATACGCAGTATTTT.

The genes are TRBV21-1 and TRBJ1-4; the tabulated D call, TRBD1, remains unverified against the DNA. TRBV21-1 is assigned pseudogene status. The CDR3 runs to 17 residues. In DNA, the CDR3 is TGTGCCAGCAGCCCCCCCTTTACGTCCAGGGTTAATGAAAAACTGTTTTTT. Translating gives CASSPPFTSRVNEKLFF.

The rearrangement links TRBV27 to TRBJ2-7; 9 bases agree with TRBD2. V shed 5 bases and J 3 bases; nucleotides not matched to a gene: 11. The CDR3 spans 16 residues. The V gene's germline CDR1 is MNHEY and CDR2 SMNVEV (reference sequence). CDR3 residues: CASSPQTSGKNYEQYF. DNA of the CDR3: TGTGCCAGCAGTCCGCAGACTAGCGGAAAAAACTACGAGCAGTACTTC.

This rearrangement joins TRBV11-2 to TRBJ2-5; D remains unclear. This CDR3 region has 13 residues. Germline V lookup: CDR1 SGHAT, CDR2 FQNNGV. The ends were cut back, 2 bases at V and 5 bases at J, with 9 bases in the middle. Written as DNA, the CDR3 is TGTGCCAGCAGCTTACTTAGCTGGGAGACCCAGTACTTC. Translated: CASSLLSWETQYF.

This clone was seen a few times. The chain links TRBV6-5 to TRBJ2-5; D gene uncertain. V shed 4 bases and J shed 5 bases, with 14 bases lying between them. Germline V gene sequence: CDR1 MNHEY, CDR2 SVGAGI. This CDR3 has 14 residues. The chain's CDR3 is CASSSEPPRETQYF. The CDR3 DNA is TGTGCCAGCAGTTCCGAGCCCCCGAGGGAGACCCAGTACTTC.

The chain carries TRBV4-1 and TRBJ2-1, with 8 nucleotides matching TRBD1. CDR3 size: 15 residues. Per germline, CDR1 MGHRA and CDR2 YSYEKL. J gave up 3 bases and V 1 base, and 2 bases lay outside the gene matches. CDR3 nucleotide sequence: TGCGCCAGCAGCCAAGGACAGGGGCTCTACAATGAGCAGTTCTTC. It specifies CASSQGQGLYNEQFF.

V and J are TRBV10-2 and TRBJ2-3, with a possible D match to TRBD1 (6 bases). The CDR3 is made up of 14 amino acids. The germline V and J ends were trimmed by 6 bases and 2 bases, with 12 bases remaining between them. The germline V gene encodes CDR1 WSHSY and CDR2 SAAADI. For the CDR3, the DNA is TGCGCCAGCAGGGATGGACAGATCACAGATACGCAGTATTTT. It is translated as CASRDGQITDTQYF.

This clone appeared once. The chain links TRBV19 to TRBJ1-2; no clear D gene. V was clipped by 5 bases and J by 8 bases, with 15 bases between them. This CDR3 region has 13 residues. Per the germline V gene, CDR1 is LNHDA and CDR2 is SQIVND (reference sequence). The CDR3 here is CASSGSASSGYTF. The DNA of the CDR3 is TGTGCCAGTAGTGGCTCGGCTTCTAGCGGCTACACCTTC.

The rearrangement uses TRBV7-8 and TRBJ1-2; TRBD1 might be the D (6 bases). Per germline, CDR1 SGHVS and CDR2 FQNEAQ. Trimming pared 5 bases from V and 8 bases from J, leaving 9 bases between. The CDR3 spans 11 residues. The CDR3 region has the DNA TGTGCCAGCAGCCTCGGGACAGGCTACACCTTC. Translation: CASSLGTGYTF.

The chain links TRBV10-3 to TRBJ2-1; no clear D gene. This CDR3 is built from 11 residues. Trimming pared 3 bases from V and 12 bases from J, leaving 9 bases between. The germline CDR1 and CDR2 sequences are ENHRY and SYGVKD. This CDR3 is CAISEGAPQFF. The CDR3 nucleotides are TGTGCCATCAGTGAAGGCGCGCCGCAGTTCTTC.

The chain has TRBV4-2 and TRBJ2-1; D perhaps matches TRBD1 (5 bases). CDR1 is LGHNA, CDR2 YNFKEQ, per germline. The CDR3 is made up of 14 amino acids. With 1 base removed from V and 8 bases from J, the gap between germline ends came to 12 bases. The CDR3: CASSQVTGRDEQFF. For the CDR3, the DNA is TGTGCCAGCAGCCAAGTAACGGGCAGGGATGAGCAGTTCTTC.

This chain connects TRBV9 to TRBJ1-2; 11 nucleotides line up with TRBD1. The CDR3 totals 17 residues. V gave up 4 bases and J gave up 4 bases; unmatched junction bases: 12. Germline lookup yields CDR1 SGDLS and CDR2 YYNGEE. The CDR3 loop is CASSIGQGARVPYGYTF. In nucleotides, the CDR3 is TGTGCCAGCAGCATAGGACAGGGGGCACGCGTCCCCTATGGCTACACCTTC.

CDR3 nucleotides: TGTGCCAGCAGCTACGGGACTAGCAACACCGGGGAGCTGTTTTTT. This codes for CASSYGTSNTGELFF. The rearrangement uses TRBV7-3 and TRBJ2-2; 9 bases align to TRBD2. Per the germline V gene, CDR1 is SGHTA and CDR2 is FQGTGA. This CDR3 is 15 amino acids long. The ends lost 4 bases at V and 2 bases at J; junction bases unmatched: 2.

V is TRBV7-2 and J is TRBJ1-6; the match to TRBD1 covers 7 bases. Germline CDR1 and CDR2: SGHTA and FQGNSA. The junction had 5 bases not matched to a gene; V was cut back by 5 bases and J by 4 bases. The CDR3 contains 15 residues. CDR3 loop: CASSRAGQYNSPLHF. As DNA, the CDR3 is TGTGCCAGCAGCCGGGCGGGACAGTATAATTCACCCCTCCACTTT.

J is TRBJ1-3 and V is TRBV3-1 (or the pseudogene TRBV3-2), with D unresolved. This CDR3 is built from 15 residues. V dropped 4 bases and J dropped 2 bases, with 12 bases sitting between them. The germline V gene has CDR1 LGHDT and CDR2 YNNKEL (reference sequence). The CDR3 bases are TGTGCCAGCAGCCCCAGTGGGCTGGCTGGAAACACCATATATTTT. Amino acid sequence: CASSPSGLAGNTIYF.

The rearrangement uses TRBV19 and TRBJ2-5; maybe TRBD1 (6 bases). The CDR3 runs to 13 residues. CDR1 and CDR2 (germline): LNHDA, SQIVND (reference sequence). Trimming took off 6 bases at V and 7 bases at J, with 15 bases between the two ends. The CDR3 here is CASSVPLGGTQYF. In DNA form, the CDR3 reads TGTGCCAGTAGCGTCCCGCTAGGGGGGACCCAGTACTTC.

The J gene is TRBJ2-2, the V gene TRBV5-1; the D is unclear. The CDR3 has 15 amino acids. With 6 bases removed from V and 0 bases from J, the gap between germline ends came to 12 bases. Per the germline V gene, CDR1 is SGHRS and CDR2 is YFSETQ. CDR3: CASNPSGANTGELFF. The CDR3 region has the DNA TGCGCCAGCAACCCTTCCGGCGCGAACACCGGGGAGCTGTTTTTT.

This rearrangement joins TRBV27 to TRBJ1-5; D not certain. Germline loops: CDR1 MNHEY, CDR2 SMNVEV (reference sequence). V was clipped by 0 bases and J by 6 bases, with 12 bases between them. This CDR3 is 15 amino acids long. The CDR3 region has the DNA TGTGCCAGCAGTTTATCTTTCCCGGACCGTCAGCCCCAGCATTTT. Protein: CASSLSFPDRQPQHF.

The gene calls are TRBV27 and TRBJ1-6; 10 bases agree with TRBD1. This CDR3 region has 15 residues. J was trimmed by 7 bases and V by 3 bases; bases with no gene match: 3. Germline CDR1 and CDR2: MNHEY and SMNVEV (reference sequence). The CDR3 region has the DNA TGTGCCAGCAGTTTGACAGGGGGCCCGAATTCACCCCTCCACTTT. It is translated as CASSLTGGPNSPLHF.

The gene calls are TRBV18 and TRBJ2-2; 9 nucleotides line up with TRBD1. CDR3 length: 17 amino acids. Germline-derived CDR1 and CDR2 are KGHSH and LQKENI. V lost 6 bases to trimming and J lost 2 bases; unmatched junction nucleotides: 10. In DNA, the CDR3 is TGTGCCAGCTCCCATTACTGGGACAGGGACAACACCGGGGAGCTGTTTTTT. This sequence encodes CASSHYWDRDNTGELFF. Variable domain in full (rest from reference TRBV18 and TRBJ2-2): NAGVMQNPRHLVRRRGQEARLRCSPMKGHSHVYWYRQLPEEGLKFMVYLQKENIIDESGMPKERFSAEFPKEGPSILRIQQVVRGDSAAYFCASSHYWDRDNTGELFFGEGSRLTVL.

This clone was observed once. The chain is built from TRBV4-1 and TRBJ1-1; D remains ambiguous. Per the germline V gene, CDR1 is MGHRA and CDR2 is YSYEKL. CDR3 length equals 15 residues. V lost 1 base to trimming and J lost 1 base, with 10 bases between them. In nucleotides, the CDR3 is TGCGCCAGCAGCCAAGGCTTTCAAGGGAACACTGAAGCTTTCTTT. Translation: CASSQGFQGNTEAFF.